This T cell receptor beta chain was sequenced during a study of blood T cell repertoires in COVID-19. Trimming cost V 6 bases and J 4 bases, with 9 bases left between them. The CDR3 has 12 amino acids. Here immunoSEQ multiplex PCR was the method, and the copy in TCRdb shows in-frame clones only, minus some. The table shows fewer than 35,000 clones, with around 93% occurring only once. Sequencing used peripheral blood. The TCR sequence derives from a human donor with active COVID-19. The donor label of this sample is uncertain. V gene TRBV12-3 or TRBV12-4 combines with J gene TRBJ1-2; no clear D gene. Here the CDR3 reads CASSPAGYGYTF. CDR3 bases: TGTGCCAGCAGCCCGGCGGGCTATGGCTACACCTTC.